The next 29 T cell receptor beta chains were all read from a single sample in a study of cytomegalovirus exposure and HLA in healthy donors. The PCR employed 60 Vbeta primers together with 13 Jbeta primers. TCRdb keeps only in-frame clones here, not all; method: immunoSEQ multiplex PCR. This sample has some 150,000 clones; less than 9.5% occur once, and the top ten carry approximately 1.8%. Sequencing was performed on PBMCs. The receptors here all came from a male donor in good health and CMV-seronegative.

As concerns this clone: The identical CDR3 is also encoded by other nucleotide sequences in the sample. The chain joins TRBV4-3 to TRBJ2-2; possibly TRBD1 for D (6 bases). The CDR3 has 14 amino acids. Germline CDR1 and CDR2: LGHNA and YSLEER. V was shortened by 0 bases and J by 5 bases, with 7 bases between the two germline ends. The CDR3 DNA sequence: TGCGCCAGCAGCCAAGACAGGGGAACCGGGGAGCTGTTTTTT. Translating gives CASSQDRGTGELFF.

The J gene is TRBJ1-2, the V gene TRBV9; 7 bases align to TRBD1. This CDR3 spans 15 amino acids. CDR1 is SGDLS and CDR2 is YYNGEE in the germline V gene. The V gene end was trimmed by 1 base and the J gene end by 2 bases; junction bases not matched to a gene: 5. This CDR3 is CASSVSDRWNYGYTF. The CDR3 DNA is TGTGCCAGCAGCGTATCGGACAGGTGGAACTATGGCTACACCTTC.

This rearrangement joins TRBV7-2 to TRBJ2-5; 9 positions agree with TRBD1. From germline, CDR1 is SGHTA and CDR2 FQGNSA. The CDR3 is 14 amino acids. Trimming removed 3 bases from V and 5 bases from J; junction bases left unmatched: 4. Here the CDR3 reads CASSLGDRVETQYF. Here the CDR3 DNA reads TGTGCCAGCAGCTTGGGGGACAGGGTGGAGACCCAGTACTTC.

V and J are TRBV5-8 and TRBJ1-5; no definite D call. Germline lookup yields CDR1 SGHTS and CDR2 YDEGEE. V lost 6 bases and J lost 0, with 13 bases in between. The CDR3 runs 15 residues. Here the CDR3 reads CASIPLGGSNQPQHF. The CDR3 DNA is TGTGCCAGCATCCCGTTGGGAGGTAGCAATCAGCCCCAGCATTTT.

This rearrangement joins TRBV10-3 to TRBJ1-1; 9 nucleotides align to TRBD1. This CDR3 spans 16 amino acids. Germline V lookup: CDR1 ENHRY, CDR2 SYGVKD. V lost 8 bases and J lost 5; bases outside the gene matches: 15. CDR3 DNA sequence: TGTGCCATCCTCCCCGGGACAGGGAAGAGAGGAACTGAAGCTTTCTTT. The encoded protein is CAILPGTGKRGTEAFF.

The CDR3 region has the DNA TGTGCCAGTAGTATAGGGGACAGGCTCTCTAACTATGGCTACACCTTC. Translating gives CASSIGDRLSNYGYTF. The chain uses TRBV19 and TRBJ1-2; 8 bases match TRBD1. Germline assignment: CDR1 LNHDA and CDR2 SQIVND (reference sequence). Trimming removed 1 base from V and 0 bases from J; junction bases left unmatched: 4. The CDR3 runs 16 residues.

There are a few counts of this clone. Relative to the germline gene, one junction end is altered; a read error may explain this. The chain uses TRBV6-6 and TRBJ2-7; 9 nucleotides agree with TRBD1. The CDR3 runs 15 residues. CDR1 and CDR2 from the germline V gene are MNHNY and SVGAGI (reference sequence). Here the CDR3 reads CASSPRTGVGYEQYF. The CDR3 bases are TGTGCCAGCAGTCCCCGGACAGGGGTTGGCTACGAGCAGTATTTC.

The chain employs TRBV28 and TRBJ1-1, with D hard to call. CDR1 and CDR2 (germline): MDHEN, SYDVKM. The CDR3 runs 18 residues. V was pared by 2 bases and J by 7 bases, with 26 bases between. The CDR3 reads CASSLKPLLGVLSFEAFF. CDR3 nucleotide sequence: TGTGCCAGCAGTTTAAAACCCCTTTTGGGCGTTCTCTCCTTTGAAGCTTTCTTT.

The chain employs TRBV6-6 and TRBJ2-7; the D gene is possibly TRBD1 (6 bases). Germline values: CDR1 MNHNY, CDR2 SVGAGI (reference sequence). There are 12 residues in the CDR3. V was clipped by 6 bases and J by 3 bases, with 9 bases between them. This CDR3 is CASSQGGYEQYF. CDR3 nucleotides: TGTGCCAGCAGCCAAGGGGGCTACGAGCAGTACTTC.

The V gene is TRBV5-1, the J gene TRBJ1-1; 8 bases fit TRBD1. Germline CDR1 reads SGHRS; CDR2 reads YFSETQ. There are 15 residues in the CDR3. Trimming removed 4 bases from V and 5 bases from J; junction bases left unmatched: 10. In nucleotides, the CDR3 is TGCGCCAGCAGCGCCACCAGGGGGCTAGGAACTGAAGCTTTCTTT. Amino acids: CASSATRGLGTEAFF.

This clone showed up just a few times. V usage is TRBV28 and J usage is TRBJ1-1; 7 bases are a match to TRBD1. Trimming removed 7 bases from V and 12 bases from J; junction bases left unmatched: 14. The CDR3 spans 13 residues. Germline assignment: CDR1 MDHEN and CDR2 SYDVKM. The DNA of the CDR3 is TGTGCCAGCATCCTAAAGGGACAGCCTTTCCCTTTCTTT. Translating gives CASILKGQPFPFF.

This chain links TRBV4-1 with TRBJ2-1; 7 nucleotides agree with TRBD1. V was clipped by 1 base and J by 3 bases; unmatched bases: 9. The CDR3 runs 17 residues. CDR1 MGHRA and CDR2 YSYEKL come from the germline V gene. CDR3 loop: CASSQGILAGGYNEQFF. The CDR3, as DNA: TGCGCCAGCAGCCAAGGGATACTGGCAGGGGGCTACAATGAGCAGTTCTTC.

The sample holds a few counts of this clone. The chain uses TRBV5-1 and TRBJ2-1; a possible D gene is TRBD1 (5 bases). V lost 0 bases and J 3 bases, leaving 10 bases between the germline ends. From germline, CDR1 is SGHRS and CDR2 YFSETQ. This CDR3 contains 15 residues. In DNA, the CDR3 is TGCGCCAGCAGCTTGGAGGGGCTCTACTACAATGAGCAGTTCTTC. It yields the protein CASSLEGLYYNEQFF.

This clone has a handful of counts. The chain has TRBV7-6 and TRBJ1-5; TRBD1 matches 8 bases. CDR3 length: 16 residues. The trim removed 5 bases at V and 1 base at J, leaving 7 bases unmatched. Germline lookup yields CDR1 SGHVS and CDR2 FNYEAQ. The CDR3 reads CASSGSGGASNQPQHF. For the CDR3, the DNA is TGTGCCAGCAGCGGGTCAGGGGGCGCGAGCAATCAGCCCCAGCATTTT.

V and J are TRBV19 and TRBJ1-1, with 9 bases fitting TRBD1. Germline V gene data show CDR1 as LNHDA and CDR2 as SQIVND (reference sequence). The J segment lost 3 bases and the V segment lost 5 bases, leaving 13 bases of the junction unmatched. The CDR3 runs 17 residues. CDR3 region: CASSLRTGGREDTEAFF. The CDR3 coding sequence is TGTGCCAGTAGTCTTCGAACAGGGGGCAGGGAGGACACTGAAGCTTTCTTT.

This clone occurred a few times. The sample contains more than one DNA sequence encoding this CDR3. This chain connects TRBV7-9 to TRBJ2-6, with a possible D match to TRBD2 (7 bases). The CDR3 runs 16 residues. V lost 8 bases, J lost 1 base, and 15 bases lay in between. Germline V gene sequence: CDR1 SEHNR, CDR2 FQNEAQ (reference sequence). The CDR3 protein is CASYLGGLSGANVLTF. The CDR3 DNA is TGTGCCAGCTACTTGGGGGGGCTGTCTGGGGCCAACGTCCTGACTTTC. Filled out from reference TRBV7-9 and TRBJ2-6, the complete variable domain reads DTGVSQNPRHKITKRGQNVTFRCDPISEHNRLYWYRQTLGQGPEFLTYFQNEAQLEKSRLLSDRFSAERPKGSFSTLEIQRTEQGDSAMYLCASYLGGLSGANVLTFGAGSRLTVL.

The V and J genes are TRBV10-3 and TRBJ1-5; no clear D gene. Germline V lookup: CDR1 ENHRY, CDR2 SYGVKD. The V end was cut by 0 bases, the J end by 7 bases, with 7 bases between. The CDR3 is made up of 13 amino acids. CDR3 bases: TGTGCCATCAGTGAGTCGCCGGGACAGCCCCAGCATTTT. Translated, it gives CAISESPGQPQHF.

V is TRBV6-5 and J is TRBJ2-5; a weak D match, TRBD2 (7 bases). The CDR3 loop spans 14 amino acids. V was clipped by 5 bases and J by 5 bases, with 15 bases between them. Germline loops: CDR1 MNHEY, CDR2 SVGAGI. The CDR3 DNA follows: TGTGCCAGCAGTCAATGGGGGGGCGGGGAGACCCAGTACTTC. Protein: CASSQWGGGETQYF.

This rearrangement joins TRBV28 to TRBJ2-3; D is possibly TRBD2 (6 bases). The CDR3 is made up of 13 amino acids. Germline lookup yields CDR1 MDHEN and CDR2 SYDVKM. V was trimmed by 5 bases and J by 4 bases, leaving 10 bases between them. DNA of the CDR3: TGTGCCAGCAGTCCCGGGAGCCCAGATACGCAGTATTTT. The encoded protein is CASSPGSPDTQYF.

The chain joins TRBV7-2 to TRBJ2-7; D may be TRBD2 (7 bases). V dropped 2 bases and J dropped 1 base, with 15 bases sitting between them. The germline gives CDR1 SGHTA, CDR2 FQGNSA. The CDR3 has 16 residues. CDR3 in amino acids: CASSLTGTKSSYEQYF. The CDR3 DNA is TGTGCCAGCAGCTTAACAGGGACTAAAAGTTCCTACGAGCAGTACTTC.

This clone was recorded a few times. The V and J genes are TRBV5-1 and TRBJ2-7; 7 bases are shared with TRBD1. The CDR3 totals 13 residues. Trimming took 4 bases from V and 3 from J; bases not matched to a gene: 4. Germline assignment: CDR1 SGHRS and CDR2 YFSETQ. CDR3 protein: CASSLGQSYEQYF. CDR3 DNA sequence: TGCGCCAGCAGCCTGGGACAGAGCTACGAGCAGTACTTC.

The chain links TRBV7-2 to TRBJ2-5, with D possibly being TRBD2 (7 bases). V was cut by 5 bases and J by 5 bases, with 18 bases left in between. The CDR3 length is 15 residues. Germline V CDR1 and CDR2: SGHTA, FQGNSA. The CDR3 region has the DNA TGTGCCAGCAGCCCGAGGGGGGGGGCCGCGGAGACCCAGTACTTC. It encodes CASSPRGGAAETQYF.

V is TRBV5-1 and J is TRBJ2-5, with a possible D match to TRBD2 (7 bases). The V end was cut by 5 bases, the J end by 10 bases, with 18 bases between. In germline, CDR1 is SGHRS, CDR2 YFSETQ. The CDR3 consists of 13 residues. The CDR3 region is CASRPGQPGGQYF. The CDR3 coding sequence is TGCGCCAGCAGACCTGGACAGCCGGGGGGCCAGTACTTC.

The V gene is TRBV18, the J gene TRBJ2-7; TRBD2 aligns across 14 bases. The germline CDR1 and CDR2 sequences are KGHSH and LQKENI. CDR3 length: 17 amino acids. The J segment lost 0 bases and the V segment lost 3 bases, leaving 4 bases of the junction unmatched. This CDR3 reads CASSPGTSGGNSYEQYF. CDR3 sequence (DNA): TGTGCCAGCTCACCGGGGACTAGCGGGGGTAACTCCTACGAGCAGTACTTC.

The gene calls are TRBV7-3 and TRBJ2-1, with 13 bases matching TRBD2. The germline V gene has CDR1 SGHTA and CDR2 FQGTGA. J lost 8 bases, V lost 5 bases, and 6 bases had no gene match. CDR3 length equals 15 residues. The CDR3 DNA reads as TGTGCCAGCAGCATCACTAGCGGGGGGGCCTATGAGCAGTTCTTC. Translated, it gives CASSITSGGAYEQFF.

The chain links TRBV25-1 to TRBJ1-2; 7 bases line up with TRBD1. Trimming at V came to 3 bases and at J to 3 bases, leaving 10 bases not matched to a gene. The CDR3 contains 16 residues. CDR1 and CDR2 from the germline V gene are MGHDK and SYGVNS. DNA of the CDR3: TGTGCCAGCAGTGACCATACAGGGGAGTGGGACTATGGCTACACCTTC. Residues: CASSDHTGEWDYGYTF.

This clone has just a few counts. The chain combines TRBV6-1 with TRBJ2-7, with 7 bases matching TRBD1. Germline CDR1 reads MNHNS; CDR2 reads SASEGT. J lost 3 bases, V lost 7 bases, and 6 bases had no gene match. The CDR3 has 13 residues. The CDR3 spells CASTRQGYYEQYF. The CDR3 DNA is TGTGCCAGCACCCGACAGGGATACTACGAGCAGTACTTC.

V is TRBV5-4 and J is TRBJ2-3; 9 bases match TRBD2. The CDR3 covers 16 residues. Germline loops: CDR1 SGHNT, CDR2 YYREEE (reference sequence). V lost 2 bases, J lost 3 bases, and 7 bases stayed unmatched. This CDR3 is CASSFGAGGKTDTQYF. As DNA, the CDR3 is TGTGCCAGCAGCTTCGGTGCGGGGGGGAAAACAGATACGCAGTATTTT.

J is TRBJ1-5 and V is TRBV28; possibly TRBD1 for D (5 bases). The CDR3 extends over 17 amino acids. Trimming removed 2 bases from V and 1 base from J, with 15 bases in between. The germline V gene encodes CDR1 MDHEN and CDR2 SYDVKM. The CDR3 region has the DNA TGTGCCAGCAGTTTACTGCAGGGCCCCCGGAGCAATCAGCCCCAGCATTTT. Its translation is CASSLLQGPRSNQPQHF.